These 21 T cell receptor beta chains share one sample of origin, sequenced in a study of Graves' ophthalmopathy and Graves' hyperthyroidism. CDR3 regions of TCR beta were amplified from RNA transcripts. RT-PCR with HTBI primers came first, then second-round multiplex PCR. TCRdb recomputed calls from the multiplex PCR reads with MiXCR, one row per CDR3 protein. The data hold over a million distinct CDR3 sequences, with 35% to 45% observed a single time. Sequencing was done on a sample of peripheral blood or thyroid tissue (not recorded which). The source is an adult man with Graves' hyperthyroidism.

This clonotype was detected ten times or more. V usage is TRBV12-3 or TRBV12-4 and J usage is TRBJ2-7, with 9 bases identical to TRBD2. J lost 2 bases, V lost 6 bases, and 8 bases had no gene match. The CDR3 spans 15 residues. CDR3 sequence (DNA): TGTGCCAGCAGCTTAACGGCTAGCGGGACCTACGAGCAGTACTTC. Residues: CASSLTASGTYEQYF.

This chain joins TRBV2 and TRBJ2-7; 10 bases line up with TRBD1. Germline V gives CDR1 SNHLY, CDR2 FYNNEI. The V gene end was trimmed by 11 bases and the J gene end by 8 bases; junction bases not matched to a gene: 12. The CDR3 covers 13 residues. CDR3 protein: CASLGQGFAKQYF. DNA of the CDR3: TGTGCCTCCCTGGGACAGGGGTTCGCCAAGCAGTACTTC. Complete variable domain (other parts from reference TRBV2 and TRBJ2-7): EPEVTQTPSHQVTQMGQEVILRCVPISNHLYFYWYRQILGQKVEFLVSFYNNEISEKSEIFDDQFSVERPDGSNFTLKIRSTKLEDSAMYFCASLGQGFAKQYFGPGTRLTVT.

The V gene is TRBV20-1, the J gene TRBJ2-7, with TRBD1 matching 8 bases. With V trimmed by 6 bases and J by 2 bases, 12 bases remained unmatched. Germline V lookup: CDR1 DFQATT, CDR2 SNEGSKA (reference sequence). This CDR3 is built from 15 residues. In DNA, the CDR3 is TGCAGTGCCGGGGACCGAGGGACAGGCACCTACGAGCAGTACTTC. This gives the protein CSAGDRGTGTYEQYF.

The gene calls are TRBV5-4 and TRBJ2-5, with 7 bases aligning to TRBD2. V shed 2 bases, J shed 5 bases, and the junction held 12 bases outside the gene matches. Germline-derived CDR1 and CDR2 are SGHNT and YYREEE (reference sequence). This CDR3 spans 16 amino acids. The CDR3 region is CASSLKAGTSRETQYF. CDR3 coding DNA: TGTGCCAGCAGCTTAAAAGCGGGGACCAGCCGCGAGACCCAGTACTTC.

This clonotype was found many times. This rearrangement joins TRBV12-3 or TRBV12-4 to TRBJ1-5; no reliable D call. This CDR3 comprises 12 residues. V lost 6 bases, J lost 8 bases, and 11 bases lay in between. The CDR3 nucleotides read TGTGCCAGCAGCGCCCTGTTAGAGCCCCAGCATTTT. Its protein product is CASSALLEPQHF.

To note about this clonotype: A much larger clone differs from this one at a single base, so this may be a read error. The chain employs TRBV2 and TRBJ1-4; D call uncertain. Trimming took 4 bases from V and 6 from J, leaving 9 bases between them. This CDR3 has 13 residues. Germline V gene sequence: CDR1 SNHLY, CDR2 FYNNEI. The CDR3 DNA is TGTGCCAGCAGTGGGAACAGCCATGAAAAACTGTTTTTT. Translation gives CASSGNSHEKLFF. The variable domain in full, completed from reference TRBV2 and TRBJ1-4, reads EPEVTQTPSHQVTQMGQEVILRCVPISNHLYFYWYRQILGQKVEFLVSFYNNEISEKSEIFDDQFSVERPDGSNFTLKIRSTKLEDSAMYFCASSGNSHEKLFFGSGTQLSVL.

This chain uses TRBV7-9 with TRBJ2-7, with D perhaps matching TRBD1 or TRBD2 (5 bases each). V lost 1 base and J lost 1, with 29 bases in between. CDR1 and CDR2 from the germline V gene are SEHNR and FQNEAQ (reference sequence). The CDR3 spans 21 residues. The CDR3 reads CASSLGFANTGAGHPSYEQYF. The CDR3 nucleotides are TGTGCCAGCAGCTTAGGCTTCGCGAACACCGGGGCAGGACACCCTTCCTACGAGCAGTACTTC. The complete variable domain, with remaining parts taken from reference TRBV7-9 and TRBJ2-7, reads DTGVSQNPRHKITKRGQNVTFRCDPISEHNRLYWYRQTLGQGPEFLTYFQNEAQLEKSRLLSDRFSAERPKGSFSTLEIQRTEQGDSAMYLCASSLGFANTGAGHPSYEQYFGPGTRLTVT.

This clonotype was observed at least ten times. The chain combines TRBV6-5 with TRBJ1-2; D perhaps matches TRBD1 (5 bases). The CDR3 length is 12 residues. V was trimmed by 6 bases and J by 4 bases, leaving 9 bases between them. Germline assignment: CDR1 MNHEY and CDR2 SVGAGI. This CDR3 reads CASSPGVYGYTF. In DNA form, the CDR3 reads TGTGCCAGCAGCCCGGGGGTCTATGGCTACACCTTC.

This clonotype has ten or more counts. This sequence joins TRBV2 and TRBJ1-1; TRBD1 matches at 8 bases. The CDR3 spans 15 residues. Trimming removed 9 bases from V and 3 bases from J; junction bases left unmatched: 12. The germline gives CDR1 SNHLY, CDR2 FYNNEI. The CDR3 DNA reads as TGTGCCAGAGGGACCGTGGACAGGGCGGACACTGAAGCTTTCTTT. It encodes CARGTVDRADTEAFF.

About this clonotype: Given the absence of the conserved phenylalanine or tryptophan at the CDR3 end, a read error is likely. The gene calls are TRBV2 and TRBJ2-7; D ambiguous. The germline gives CDR1 SNHLY, CDR2 FYNNEI. Trimming pared 6 bases from V and 3 bases from J, leaving 6 bases between. This CDR3 has 11 residues. The chain's CDR3 is CASSIGYEQYL. The CDR3 coding sequence is TGTGCCAGCAGCATCGGCTACGAGCAGTACCTC.

This rearrangement joins TRBV7-3 to TRBJ2-5, with TRBD2 matching 7 bases. V gave up 1 base and J gave up 2 bases; unmatched junction bases: 4. CDR3 length: 15 amino acids. Germline CDR1 is SGHTA and CDR2 is FQGTGA. This CDR3 reads CASSLMASGQETQYF. The DNA for the CDR3 is TGTGCCAGCAGCTTAATGGCTAGCGGTCAAGAGACCCAGTACTTC. The full variable domain, with the rest looked up from reference TRBV7-3 and TRBJ2-5, is GAGVSQTPSNKVTEKGKYVELRCDPISGHTALYWYRQSLGQGPEFLIYFQGTGAADDSGLPNDRFFAVRPEGSVSTLKIQRTERGDSAVYLCASSLMASGQETQYFGPGTRLLVL.

This clonotype was seen at least ten times. This chain connects TRBV7-9 to TRBJ2-5; TRBD1 agrees at 7 bases. In germline, CDR1 is SEHNR, CDR2 FQNEAQ (reference sequence). The CDR3 loop spans 14 amino acids. V trimming: 6 bases; J trimming: 9 bases; junction bases outside the gene matches: 13. CDR3 loop: CASRQGGTLPAQYF. Written as DNA, the CDR3 is TGTGCCAGCAGGCAAGGGGGCACCCTTCCCGCCCAGTACTTC.

This sequence joins TRBV10-3 and TRBJ2-6, with D perhaps assigned TRBD1 or TRBD2 (5 bases each). V lost 8 bases and J 0 bases, leaving 8 bases between the germline ends. Germline-derived CDR1 and CDR2 are ENHRY and SYGVKD. The CDR3 runs 14 residues. CDR3 loop: CAIAGTSGANVLTF. In DNA, the CDR3 is TGTGCCATCGCCGGGACCTCTGGGGCCAACGTCCTGACTTTC.

Points on this clonotype: A read error may produce the germline difference seen at one junction end. DNA of the CDR3: TGTGCCACCAGGACTAGCGGGATTATAACCGGGGAGCTGGTTTTT. The encoded protein is CATRTSGIITGELVF. The J gene is TRBJ2-2, the V gene TRBV7-9; 12 positions agree with TRBD2. The CDR3 totals 15 residues. The V gene's germline CDR1 is SEHNR and CDR2 FQNEAQ (reference sequence).

This clonotype was observed a single time. J is TRBJ2-7 and V is TRBV10-2; D possibly corresponds to TRBD2 (5 bases). The ends were cut back, 2 bases at V and 3 bases at J, with 11 bases in the middle. Germline CDR1 is WSHSY and CDR2 is SAAADI. The CDR3 extends over 14 amino acids. CDR3 DNA sequence: TGCGCCAGCAGTGAGCCGGTAGCGAACTACGAGCAGTACTTC. Protein product: CASSEPVANYEQYF.

This chain uses TRBV10-3 with TRBJ1-5; 10 bases align to TRBD1. This CDR3 is 14 amino acids long. After removal of 6 bases from V and 7 bases from J, the junction contained 6 bases not matched to a gene. Germline V gene lookup returns CDR1 ENHRY and CDR2 SYGVKD. CDR3 region: CAISSGTGVQPQHF. CDR3 coding DNA: TGTGCCATCAGCTCCGGGACAGGGGTCCAGCCCCAGCATTTT.

The chain is built from TRBV2 and TRBJ1-5; D remains unclear. The V and J ends lost 2 bases and 0 bases respectively, with 11 bases between them. The CDR3 totals 16 residues. The V gene's germline CDR1 is SNHLY and CDR2 FYNNEI. CDR3 nucleotide sequence: TGTGCCAGCAGTGAACATTCCCCCGTTAGCAATCAGCCCCAGCATTTT. Translating gives CASSEHSPVSNQPQHF.

In this sample, this clonotype turned up a few times. The V gene is TRBV5-5, the J gene TRBJ2-5, with 8 positions matching TRBD2. The CDR3 totals 17 residues. Germline trimming cut 4 bases from V and 2 bases from J; bases unmatched to any gene: 13. Germline CDR1 reads SGHKS; CDR2 reads YYEKEE (reference sequence). The CDR3 sequence is CASSLKLTSGLQETQYF. The DNA for the CDR3 is TGTGCCAGCAGCCTCAAATTAACTAGCGGATTACAAGAGACCCAGTACTTC.

About this clonotype itself: Because the CDR3 is missing its conserved closing phenylalanine or tryptophan, this is likely a read error. J is TRBJ2-7 and V is TRBV5-6; TRBD1 is a possible D gene (5 bases). Trimming left V 1 base short and J 2 bases short, with 10 bases between. Germline CDR1 and CDR2: SGHDT and YYEEEE. CDR3 length: 14 residues. CDR3 sequence: CASSLSGPTYEQYY. CDR3 sequence (DNA): TGTGCCAGCAGCTTGTCAGGGCCCACCTACGAGCAGTACTAC.

The CDR3 loop is CASSRTDRDPYEQYF. The CDR3 DNA reads TGTGCCAGCAGTCGAACCGACAGGGACCCCTACGAGCAGTACTTC. J is TRBJ2-7 and V is TRBV12-3 or TRBV12-4; 7 bases are shared with TRBD1. The CDR3 has 15 amino acids. Trimming at V came to 5 bases and at J to 2 bases, leaving 9 bases not matched to a gene.

A few counts support this clonotype. V and J are TRBV7-9 and TRBJ2-5; D is perhaps TRBD2 (6 bases). The V and J ends lost 4 bases and 6 bases respectively, with 21 bases between them. There are 16 residues in the CDR3. The germline gives CDR1 SEHNR, CDR2 FQNEAQ (reference sequence). CDR3 DNA sequence: TGTGCCAGCAGCTACCATACGGGACTTCTTCGGAAGACCCAGTACTTC. It encodes CASSYHTGLLRKTQYF.